Each of the 16 T cell receptor beta chains below was sequenced from the same sample in a study of shared clonotypes between healthy human individuals. Repertoires were generated with immunoSEQ multiplex PCR, while TCRdb's copy carries only in-frame clones and drops some. The table lists some 2,000,000 clones, approximately 94% of them singletons. The naive CD8 subset, CD45RO-negative cells positively selected for CCR7, excluded terminally differentiated effector memory CD45RA+ cells. Sequencing was carried out using naive CD8+ T cells sorted from blood. The receptors shown here come from a man aged 18 to 29 in good health.

The V and J genes are TRBV15 and TRBJ1-2; D is possibly TRBD1 (5 bases). The CDR3 sequence is 13 residues long. V was pared by 3 bases and J by 5 bases, with 10 bases between. Germline V gene lookup returns CDR1 LNHNV and CDR2 YYDKDF (reference sequence). CDR3 DNA: TGTGCCACCAGCAGCAAGACAGAGTATGGCTACACCTTC. The encoded protein is CATSSKTEYGYTF.

This chain joins TRBV2 and TRBJ2-7; 9 bases map to TRBD1. This CDR3 comprises 14 residues. Germline trimming cut 4 bases from V and 6 bases from J; bases unmatched to any gene: 7. Per the germline V gene, CDR1 is SNHLY and CDR2 is FYNNEI. This CDR3 reads CASSGGQGPREQYF. CDR3 in DNA: TGTGCCAGCAGTGGGGGACAGGGCCCGCGCGAGCAGTACTTC.

The rearrangement joins TRBV19 to TRBJ1-2; possible D gene TRBD1, 5 bases. Trimming pared 5 bases from V and 3 bases from J, leaving 10 bases between. In germline, CDR1 is LNHDA, CDR2 SQIVND (reference sequence). The CDR3 has 13 residues. CDR3 DNA: TGTGCCAGTAGTCTGACAGCTTACTATGGCTACACCTTC. Translated, it gives CASSLTAYYGYTF.

This clone has a single count. The chain couples TRBV4-3 to TRBJ2-1; D might be TRBD2 (6 bases). V was trimmed by 0 bases and J by 6 bases, leaving 18 bases between them. The V gene's germline CDR1 is LGHNA and CDR2 YSLEER. This CDR3 is built from 17 residues. The CDR3 loop reads CASSQDTYGSEGNEQFF. The CDR3 nucleotides are TGCGCCAGCAGCCAAGACACATACGGGAGTGAGGGCAATGAGCAGTTCTTC.

The chain recombines TRBV7-3 with TRBJ2-5; 7 positions match TRBD1. The CDR3 totals 13 residues. CDR1 is SGHTA, CDR2 FQGTGA, per germline. Trimming cost V 5 bases and J 3 bases; bases outside gene matches: 3. The CDR3 DNA reads as TGTGCCAGCAGCGGGACAGCCGAAGAGACCCAGTACTTC. Amino acid sequence: CASSGTAEETQYF.

The CDR3 region is CASSQDDVASEYTGELFF. The CDR3 nucleotides are TGTGCCAGCAGCCAAGATGACGTGGCTAGCGAGTACACCGGGGAGCTGTTTTTT. This chain connects TRBV4-2 to TRBJ2-2; D is possibly TRBD2 (6 bases). With 0 bases removed from V and 3 bases from J, the gap between germline ends came to 17 bases. The CDR3 spans 18 residues. Per germline, CDR1 LGHNA and CDR2 YNFKEQ.

Worth noting for this clone: At one of its ends the junction is not consistent with the germline gene, which may arise from a read error. This rearrangement joins TRBV7-7 to TRBJ2-7; tentative D call: TRBD1 (6 bases). CDR1 and CDR2 (germline): SSHAT, FNYEAQ (reference sequence). The CDR3 runs to 15 residues. The CDR3: CASSPGWAGAYEQYF. For the CDR3, the DNA is TGTGCTAGCAGCCCGGGATGGGCAGGGGCCTACGAGCAGTACTTC.

The J gene is TRBJ2-4, the V gene TRBV7-9, with D unresolved. Trimming pared 5 bases from V and 9 bases from J, leaving 11 bases between. The CDR3 extends over 12 amino acids. Looked up from germline, CDR1 is SEHNR and CDR2 is FQNEAQ (reference sequence). The CDR3 is CASSLISGIQYF. The CDR3 bases are TGTGCCAGCAGCCTCATCTCTGGCATTCAGTACTTC.

V and J are TRBV2 and TRBJ2-2, with TRBD1 as a possible D gene (5 bases). V was clipped by 3 bases and J by 0 bases, with 14 bases between them. Per the germline V gene, CDR1 is SNHLY and CDR2 is FYNNEI. The CDR3 is 17 residues long. The CDR3 is CASSDAQDKPNTGELFF. The CDR3 DNA follows: TGTGCCAGCAGTGACGCCCAGGACAAGCCGAACACCGGGGAGCTGTTTTTT.

The chain has TRBV2 and TRBJ1-4, with TRBD1 as a possible D gene (5 bases). The CDR3 length is 16 residues. The germline gives CDR1 SNHLY, CDR2 FYNNEI. V was clipped by 4 bases and J by 2 bases, with 14 bases between them. The CDR3 DNA is TGTGCCAGCAGTGGACCCAGGGAAGGGACTAATGAAAAACTGTTTTTT. Amino acids: CASSGPREGTNEKLFF.

The genes are TRBV30 and TRBJ1-5, with TRBD1 as a possible D gene (5 bases). The CDR3 loop spans 15 amino acids. Germline assignment: CDR1 GTSNPN and CDR2 SVGIG (reference sequence). With 3 bases removed from V and 2 bases from J, the gap between germline ends came to 14 bases. CDR3 sequence reads: CAWSWEQGGNQPQHF. The CDR3 region has the DNA TGTGCCTGGAGCTGGGAGCAGGGCGGCAATCAGCCCCAGCATTTT.

This clone was counted only a few times. The chain recombines TRBV7-9 with TRBJ2-1, with D perhaps matching TRBD2 (5 bases). The V end lost 8 bases, the J end lost 5 bases, and 16 bases lay between the germline ends. This CDR3 is 14 amino acids long. The germline V gene has CDR1 SEHNR and CDR2 FQNEAQ (reference sequence). CDR3: CASQTGPGDNEQFF. CDR3 bases: TGTGCCAGCCAGACCGGGCCCGGGGACAATGAGCAGTTCTTC.

This sequence joins TRBV7-9 and TRBJ2-5, with D maybe TRBD1 (7 bases). CDR1 is SEHNR and CDR2 is FQNEAQ in the germline V gene (reference sequence). Trimming removed 4 bases from V and 1 base from J, with 16 bases in between. The CDR3 is 16 amino acids. The CDR3 nucleotides are TGTGCCAGCAGCTCGGGGGACAGCCCGTCCCAAGAGACCCAGTACTTC. Amino acids: CASSSGDSPSQETQYF.

The chain combines TRBV4-2 with TRBJ2-1; 9 bases fit TRBD1. V shed 4 bases, J shed 4 bases, and the junction held 23 bases outside the gene matches. Germline CDR1 is LGHNA and CDR2 is YNFKEQ. This CDR3 is 21 amino acids long. CDR3 nucleotides: TGTGCCAGCAGCCGCTCCCAGAGCTTTAGCCCAACGGGACAGGGATACAATGAGCAGTTCTTC. Translated: CASSRSQSFSPTGQGYNEQFF.

This chain links TRBV6-5 with TRBJ1-6, with a tentative D call TRBD1 (5 bases). In germline, CDR1 is MNHEY, CDR2 SVGAGI. The CDR3 contains 14 residues. With 5 bases removed from V and 9 bases from J, the gap between germline ends came to 14 bases. This CDR3 is CASSPGEGSSPLHF. The CDR3, as DNA: TGTGCCAGCAGTCCGGGGGAGGGAAGTTCACCCCTCCACTTT.

V and J are TRBV11-2 and TRBJ2-1; D is perhaps TRBD2 (5 bases). The CDR3 is 13 amino acids. CDR1 is SGHAT and CDR2 is FQNNGV in the germline V gene. V was cut by 6 bases and J by 8 bases, with 14 bases left in between. The CDR3 sequence is CASRDSANYEQFF. The CDR3 DNA is TGTGCCAGCAGAGATAGCGCGAACTATGAGCAGTTCTTC.